What follows are 8 T cell receptor beta chains derived from one specimen sequenced in a study of blood T cell repertoires in COVID-19. Profiling relied on immunoSEQ multiplex PCR, and the TCRdb table lists in-frame clones only, not all of them. The table records 65,000 or so clones, more than 65% of them present only once. The sequenced sample consisted of peripheral blood. All receptors derive from a woman in her seventies with acute or convalescent COVID-19.

This clone has a single count. The rearrangement joins TRBV6-1 to TRBJ2-5; tentative D call: TRBD1 (6 bases). The CDR3 loop spans 15 amino acids. Per the germline V gene, CDR1 is MNHNS and CDR2 is SASEGT. Between the trimmed V and J ends, which lost 2 bases and 4 bases, there was a span of 14 bases. CDR3 loop: CASSELGIRGETQYF. The CDR3, as DNA: TGTGCCAGCAGTGAATTGGGAATCAGGGGAGAGACCCAGTACTTC.

The chain recombines TRBV7-8 with TRBJ1-3; 7 bases are a match to TRBD1. The CDR3 has 16 amino acids. The germline CDR1 and CDR2 sequences are SGHVS and FQNEAQ. V was clipped by 4 bases and J by 0 bases; unmatched bases: 6. The DNA for the CDR3 is TGTGCCAGCAGCTCTTCCGGGACAGTCTCTGGAAACACCATATATTTT. The encoded protein is CASSSSGTVSGNTIYF. Full variable domain (remainder filled in from reference TRBV7-8 and TRBJ1-3): GAGVSQSPRYKVAKRGQDVALRCDPISGHVSLFWYQQALGQGPEFLTYFQNEAQLDKSGLPSDRFFAERPEGSVSTLKIQRTQQEDSAVYLCASSSSGTVSGNTIYFGEGSWLTVV.

CDR3 amino acids: CASSSPDRGYEQYF. The CDR3 nucleotides are TGTGCCAGCAGCTCGCCGGACAGGGGCTACGAGCAGTACTTC. This rearrangement joins TRBV7-2 to TRBJ2-7; TRBD1 aligns across 9 bases. Germline V CDR1 and CDR2: SGHTA, FQGNSA. J lost 3 bases, V lost 4 bases, and 4 bases had no gene match. This CDR3 comprises 14 residues. The full variable domain, its missing parts supplied by reference TRBV7-2 and TRBJ2-7, is GAGVSQSPSNKVTEKGKDVELRCDPISGHTALYWYRQSLGQGLEFLIYFQGNSAPDKSGLPSDRFSAERTGGSVSTLTIQRTQQEDSAVYLCASSSPDRGYEQYFGPGTRLTVT.

This rearrangement joins TRBV30 to TRBJ2-3; 13 bases map to TRBD2. Germline V gives CDR1 GTSNPN, CDR2 SVGIG (reference sequence). Germline trimming cut 2 bases from V and 2 bases from J; bases unmatched to any gene: 10. CDR3 length equals 18 residues. CDR3 region: CAWSQLAGGFGYTDTQYF. The CDR3 nucleotides read TGTGCCTGGAGTCAACTAGCGGGGGGGTTCGGGTACACAGATACGCAGTATTTT.

Notes on this clone: The same CDR3 is also encoded by other DNA sequences in this sample. This chain links TRBV7-2 with TRBJ2-3; 9 positions agree with TRBD1. The ends lost 1 base at V and 3 bases at J; junction bases unmatched: 2. The CDR3 contains 15 residues. From germline, CDR1 is SGHTA and CDR2 FQGNSA. This chain's CDR3 is CASSLEGQGTDTQYF. Here the CDR3 DNA reads TGTGCCAGCAGCTTAGAGGGACAGGGAACAGATACGCAGTATTTT. The whole variable domain, remainder taken from reference TRBV7-2 and TRBJ2-3, is GAGVSQSPSNKVTEKGKDVELRCDPISGHTALYWYRQSLGQGLEFLIYFQGNSAPDKSGLPSDRFSAERTGGSVSTLTIQRTQQEDSAVYLCASSLEGQGTDTQYFGPGTRLTVL.

The genes are TRBV11-2 and TRBJ2-1; a possible D gene is TRBD2 (6 bases). CDR1 and CDR2 from the germline V gene are SGHAT and FQNNGV. The CDR3 spans 12 residues. Trimming pared 5 bases from V and 13 bases from J, leaving 15 bases between. The CDR3 protein is CASSPGTGLQFF. In DNA form, the CDR3 reads TGTGCCAGCAGCCCGGGAACAGGACTACAGTTCTTC.

The count of this clone is one. The rearrangement uses TRBV5-4 and TRBJ2-3; unclear D gene. Looked up from germline, CDR1 is SGHNT and CDR2 is YYREEE (reference sequence). The CDR3 runs 14 residues. The germline V and J ends were trimmed by 3 bases and 3 bases, with 11 bases remaining between them. CDR3 sequence: CASSSPLNTDTQYF. For the CDR3, the DNA is TGTGCCAGCAGCTCCCCACTAAATACAGATACGCAGTATTTT.

This clone was counted between two and nine times. V is TRBV11-3 and J is TRBJ2-7; D might be TRBD2 (5 bases). Germline assignment: CDR1 SGHNT and CDR2 YENEEA. Trimming took 2 bases from V and 5 from J, leaving 10 bases between them. This CDR3 has 13 residues. The CDR3 nucleotides read TGTGCCAGCAGCTTAAGGCTAGCCGACGAGCAGTACTTC. This sequence encodes CASSLRLADEQYF.